Sequencing of this TCR beta chain was carried out in a study of blood T cell repertoires in COVID-19. Clones were sequenced by immunoSEQ multiplex PCR, and TCRdb holds only the in-frame ones, with some missing. The repertoire has more than 150,000 clones, over 80% of them found once; the top ten carry 10% to 15%. This CDR3 has 14 amino acids. The V and J ends lost 2 bases and 5 bases respectively, with 12 bases between them. Germline lookup yields CDR1 SGHTA and CDR2 FQGNSA. The sequencing sample was made of PBMCs or T cells enriched from blood (not recorded which). The clonotype comes from an older woman who had recovered from COVID-19. J is TRBJ2-5 and V is TRBV7-2; possible D gene TRBD1, 5 bases. This CDR3 reads CASSLSAGMETQYF. Written as DNA, the CDR3 is TGTGCCAGCAGCTTATCGGCAGGGATGGAGACCCAGTACTTC.